The 12 T cell receptor beta chains presented below share a single source sample, sequenced in a study of T cells in localized non-small cell lung cancer. Sequenced by immunoSEQ multiplex PCR; TCRdb stores in-frame clones only, minus some. The sample lists about 70,000 clones, 80% to 90% occurring once. The source material was peripheral blood, sampled before any cancer treatment. These receptors all stem from a male donor older than 55 with stage III squamous cell lung carcinoma.

The V and J genes are TRBV13 and TRBJ2-7, with D perhaps TRBD2 (5 bases). The CDR3 has 16 amino acids. The V end was cut by 0 bases, the J end by 2 bases, with 14 bases between. Germline CDR1 reads PRHDT; CDR2 reads FYEKMQ (reference sequence). The CDR3 reads CASSLGARRGTYEQYF. The DNA for the CDR3 is TGTGCCAGCAGCTTAGGAGCGCGACGGGGTACCTACGAGCAGTACTTC.

The V and J genes are TRBV19 and TRBJ2-5, with D tentatively TRBD1 (5 bases). V was trimmed by 4 bases and J by 2 bases, leaving 8 bases between them. Germline values: CDR1 LNHDA, CDR2 SQIVND (reference sequence). This CDR3 contains 13 residues. CDR3 sequence: CASSRQLQETQYF. The CDR3 coding sequence is TGTGCCAGTAGTAGACAGCTACAAGAGACCCAGTACTTC.

This clone was counted once. The chain's CDR3 is CASRPGQGNTEAFF. The CDR3, as DNA: TGTGCCAGCAGACCGGGACAGGGTAACACTGAAGCTTTCTTT. The rearrangement joins TRBV2 to TRBJ1-1; TRBD1 aligns across 9 bases. The CDR3 runs to 14 residues. CDR1 SNHLY and CDR2 FYNNEI come from the germline V gene. Trimming removed 6 bases from V and 2 bases from J; junction bases left unmatched: 4.

The gene calls are TRBV11-2 and TRBJ2-2; the D gene is possibly TRBD2 (5 bases). This CDR3 comprises 16 residues. V lost 5 bases to trimming and J lost 0 bases, with 13 bases between them. Germline CDR1 reads SGHAT; CDR2 reads FQNNGV. This CDR3 reads CASSPTVDSNTGELFF. CDR3 in DNA: TGTGCCAGCAGCCCGACCGTGGACTCGAACACCGGGGAGCTGTTTTTT.

The chain recombines TRBV28 with TRBJ1-2; 8 bases map to TRBD1. CDR3 length: 14 residues. Germline CDR1 reads MDHEN; CDR2 reads SYDVKM. The junction had 2 bases not matched to a gene; V was cut back by 4 bases and J by 1 base. The CDR3 sequence: CASSSQGVNYGYTF. DNA for the CDR3: TGTGCCAGCAGTTCACAGGGGGTTAACTATGGCTACACCTTC.

This clone appeared a single time. The V and J genes are TRBV5-1 and TRBJ1-1; TRBD1 might be the D (5 bases). The CDR3 spans 15 residues. Deletions cut 7 bases from V and 1 base from J, with 17 bases between. The germline V gene encodes CDR1 SGHRS and CDR2 YFSETQ. CDR3 coding DNA: TGCGCCAGCTCTAGGATCGGACATAAGAACACTGAAGCTTTCTTT. As protein: CASSRIGHKNTEAFF.

With respect to this clone: Other DNA sequences in this specimen translate into the identical CDR3. The chain links TRBV20-1 to TRBJ2-7; D gene uncertain. The CDR3 runs 11 residues. V was pared by 5 bases and J by 1 base, with 6 bases between. In germline, CDR1 is DFQATT, CDR2 SNEGSKA (reference sequence). The CDR3 loop is CSARTSYEQYF. CDR3 in DNA: TGCAGTGCTCGTACATCCTACGAGCAGTACTTC.

This chain uses TRBV15 with TRBJ1-5, with unresolved D. V was pared by 1 base and J by 0 bases, with 4 bases between. The germline V gene has CDR1 LNHNV and CDR2 YYDKDF (reference sequence). The CDR3 totals 14 residues. This CDR3 reads CATSRVDSNQPQHF. The CDR3 DNA is TGTGCCACCAGCAGAGTTGATAGCAATCAGCCCCAGCATTTT.

The chain employs TRBV28 and TRBJ1-2, with no clear D. V was pared by 9 bases and J by 0 bases, with 14 bases between. This CDR3 contains 14 residues. Per germline, CDR1 MDHEN and CDR2 SYDVKM. CDR3 in DNA: TGTGCCAGTCTAAAGGCCCTAGCTAACTATGGCTACACCTTC. Translated, it gives CASLKALANYGYTF.

This clone was found a few times. This chain connects TRBV25-1 to TRBJ2-3; 10 bases are shared with TRBD2. This CDR3 has 17 amino acids. The junction had 14 bases not matched to a gene; V was cut back by 5 bases and J by 6 bases. CDR1 is MGHDK, CDR2 SYGVNS, per germline. The CDR3 sequence: CASSPRVAGGRGDTQYF. In nucleotides, the CDR3 is TGTGCCAGCAGTCCCCGCGTAGCGGGGGGCCGCGGGGATACGCAGTATTTT.

This chain links TRBV30 with TRBJ2-1; possibly TRBD1 or TRBD2 for D (5 bases each). The CDR3 runs 12 residues. Trimming removed 8 bases from V and 4 bases from J, with 12 bases in between. Germline loops: CDR1 GTSNPN, CDR2 SVGIG (reference sequence). DNA for the CDR3: TGTGCCGGACTGACAGAATACAATGAGCAGTTCTTC. The encoded protein is CAGLTEYNEQFF.

The J gene is TRBJ1-2, the V gene TRBV21-1. TRBV21-1 is a listed pseudogene. The CDR3 sequence is 12 residues long. CDR3 sequence (DNA): TGTGCCAGCAGCAAAAAGATGGGGGGCTACACCTTC. It encodes CASSKKMGGYTF.